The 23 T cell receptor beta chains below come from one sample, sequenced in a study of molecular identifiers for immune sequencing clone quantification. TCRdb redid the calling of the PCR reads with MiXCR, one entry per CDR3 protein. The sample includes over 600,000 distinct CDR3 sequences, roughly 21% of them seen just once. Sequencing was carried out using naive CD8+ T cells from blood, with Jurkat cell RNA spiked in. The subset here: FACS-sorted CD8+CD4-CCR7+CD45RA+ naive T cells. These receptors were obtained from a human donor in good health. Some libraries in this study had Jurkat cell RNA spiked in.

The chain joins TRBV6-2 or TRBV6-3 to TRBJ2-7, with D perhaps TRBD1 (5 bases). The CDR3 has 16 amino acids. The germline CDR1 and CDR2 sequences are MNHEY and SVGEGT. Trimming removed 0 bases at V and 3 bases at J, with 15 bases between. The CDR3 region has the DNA TGTGCCAGCAGTTACTCGGCCAGGGCTAGTAACTACGAGCAGTACTTC. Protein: CASSYSARASNYEQYF.

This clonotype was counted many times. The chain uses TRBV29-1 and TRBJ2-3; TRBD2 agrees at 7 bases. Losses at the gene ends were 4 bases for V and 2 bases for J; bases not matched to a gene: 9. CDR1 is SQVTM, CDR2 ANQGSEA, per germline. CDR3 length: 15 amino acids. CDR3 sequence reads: CSVVERGAFTDTQYF. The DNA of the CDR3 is TGCAGCGTTGTAGAGCGGGGAGCGTTCACAGATACGCAGTATTTT.

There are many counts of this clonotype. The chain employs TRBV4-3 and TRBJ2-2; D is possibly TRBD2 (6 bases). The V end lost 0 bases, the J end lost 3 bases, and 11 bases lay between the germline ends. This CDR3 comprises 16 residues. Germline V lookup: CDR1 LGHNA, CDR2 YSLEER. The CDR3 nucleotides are TGCGCCAGCAGCCAAGATTCGGGAGCGTACACCGGGGAGCTGTTTTTT. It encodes CASSQDSGAYTGELFF.

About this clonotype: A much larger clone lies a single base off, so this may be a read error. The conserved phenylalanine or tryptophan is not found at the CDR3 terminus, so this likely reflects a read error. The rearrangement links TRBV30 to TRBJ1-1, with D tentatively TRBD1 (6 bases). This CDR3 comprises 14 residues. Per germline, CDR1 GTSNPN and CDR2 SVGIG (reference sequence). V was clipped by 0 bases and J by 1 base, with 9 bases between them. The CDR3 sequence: CAWSVLQGNTEAFS. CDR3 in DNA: TGTGCCTGGAGTGTACTACAGGGGAACACTGAAGCTTTCTCT.

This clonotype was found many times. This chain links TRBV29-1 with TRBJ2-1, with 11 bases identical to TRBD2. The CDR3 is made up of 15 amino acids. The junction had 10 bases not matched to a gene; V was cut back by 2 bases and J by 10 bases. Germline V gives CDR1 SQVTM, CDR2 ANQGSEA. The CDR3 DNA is TGCAGCGTTGAAACGATGCTAGCGGGAGGCAGAGAGCAGTTCTTC. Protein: CSVETMLAGGREQFF.

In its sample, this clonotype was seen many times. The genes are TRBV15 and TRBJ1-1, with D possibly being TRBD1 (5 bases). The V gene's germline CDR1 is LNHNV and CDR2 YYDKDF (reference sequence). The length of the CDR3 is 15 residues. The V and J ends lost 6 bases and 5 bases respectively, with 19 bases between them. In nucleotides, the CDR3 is TGTGCCACCAGGCTTAGGGCGGGGCCTGGGACTGAAGCTTTCTTT. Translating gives CATRLRAGPGTEAFF. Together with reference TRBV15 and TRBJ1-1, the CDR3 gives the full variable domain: DAMVIQNPRYQVTQFGKPVTLSCSQTLNHNVMYWYQQKSSQAPKLLFHYYDKDFNNEADTPDNFQSRRPNTSFCFLDIRSPGLGDTAMYLCATRLRAGPGTEAFFGQGTRLTVV.

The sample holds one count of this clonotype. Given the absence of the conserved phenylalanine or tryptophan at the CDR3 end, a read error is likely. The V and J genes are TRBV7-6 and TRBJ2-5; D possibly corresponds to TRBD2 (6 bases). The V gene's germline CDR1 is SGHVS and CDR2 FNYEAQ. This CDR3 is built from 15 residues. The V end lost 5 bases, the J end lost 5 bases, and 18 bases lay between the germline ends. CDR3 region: CASSPRGPTAETQYL. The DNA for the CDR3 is TGTGCCAGCAGCCCGCGGGGCCCGACAGCGGAGACCCAGTACCTC.

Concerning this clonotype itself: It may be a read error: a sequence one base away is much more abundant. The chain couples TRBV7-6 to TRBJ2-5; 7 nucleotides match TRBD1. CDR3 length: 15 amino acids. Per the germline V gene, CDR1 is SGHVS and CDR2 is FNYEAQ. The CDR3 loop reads CASSSNIGQEETRYF. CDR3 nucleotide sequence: TGTGCCAGCAGCTCTAATATCGGACAGGAAGAGACCCGGTACTTC.

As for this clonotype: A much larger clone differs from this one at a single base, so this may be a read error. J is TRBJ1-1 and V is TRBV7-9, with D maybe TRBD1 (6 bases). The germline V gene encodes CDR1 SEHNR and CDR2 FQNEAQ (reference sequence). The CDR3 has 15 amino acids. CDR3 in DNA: TGTACCAGCAGCCCAGGGGACGGAATGAACACTGAAGCTTTCTTT. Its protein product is CTSSPGDGMNTEAFF.

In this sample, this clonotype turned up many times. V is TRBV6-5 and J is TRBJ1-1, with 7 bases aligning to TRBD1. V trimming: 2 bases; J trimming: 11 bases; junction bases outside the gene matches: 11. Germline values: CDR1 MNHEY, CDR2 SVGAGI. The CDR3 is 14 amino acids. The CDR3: CASSYVPGGAVAFF. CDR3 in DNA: TGTGCCAGCAGTTACGTCCCAGGGGGGGCGGTGGCTTTCTTT.

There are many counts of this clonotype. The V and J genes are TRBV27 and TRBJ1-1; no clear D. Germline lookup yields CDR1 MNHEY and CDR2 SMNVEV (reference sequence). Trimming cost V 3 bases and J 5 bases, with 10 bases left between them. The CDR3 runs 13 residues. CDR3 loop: CASSLAASTEAFF. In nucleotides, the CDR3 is TGTGCCAGCAGTTTGGCAGCCTCAACTGAAGCTTTCTTT.

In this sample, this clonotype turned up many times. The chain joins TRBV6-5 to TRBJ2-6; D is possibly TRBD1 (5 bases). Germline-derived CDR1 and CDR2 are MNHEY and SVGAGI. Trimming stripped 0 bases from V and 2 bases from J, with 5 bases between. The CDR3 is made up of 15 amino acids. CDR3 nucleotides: TGTGCCAGCAGTTACTCAGGGGCTGGGGCCAACGTCCTGACTTTC. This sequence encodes CASSYSGAGANVLTF.

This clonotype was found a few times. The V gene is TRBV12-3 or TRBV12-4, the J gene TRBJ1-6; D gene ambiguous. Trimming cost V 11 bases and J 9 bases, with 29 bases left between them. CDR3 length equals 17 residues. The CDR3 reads CAAREPQRGLLISPLHF. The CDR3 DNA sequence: TGTGCCGCCCGGGAACCTCAGAGAGGTCTATTAATTTCACCCCTCCACTTT.

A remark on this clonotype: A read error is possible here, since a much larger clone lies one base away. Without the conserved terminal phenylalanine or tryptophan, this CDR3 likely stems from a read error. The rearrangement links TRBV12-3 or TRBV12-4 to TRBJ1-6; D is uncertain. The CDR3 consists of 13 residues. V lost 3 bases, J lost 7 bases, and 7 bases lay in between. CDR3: CASSFSENSPLHL. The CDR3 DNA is TGTGCCAGCAGTTTCTCGGAAAATTCACCCCTCCACCTT.

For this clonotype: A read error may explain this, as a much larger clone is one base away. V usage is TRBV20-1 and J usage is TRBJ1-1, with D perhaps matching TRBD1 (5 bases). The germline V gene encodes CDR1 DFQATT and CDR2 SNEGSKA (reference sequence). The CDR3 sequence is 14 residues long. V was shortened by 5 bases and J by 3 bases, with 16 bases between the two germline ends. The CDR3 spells CSAPRHQGDTEAFF. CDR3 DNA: TGCAGTGCTCCACGACACCAGGGAGACACTGAAGCTTTCTTT.

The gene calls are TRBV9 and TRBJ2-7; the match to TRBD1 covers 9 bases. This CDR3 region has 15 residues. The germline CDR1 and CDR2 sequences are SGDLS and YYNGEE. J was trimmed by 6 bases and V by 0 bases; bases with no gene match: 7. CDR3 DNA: TGTGCCAGCAGCGTAGACGAGACAGGGGGTTTCGAGCAGTACTTC. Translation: CASSVDETGGFEQYF.

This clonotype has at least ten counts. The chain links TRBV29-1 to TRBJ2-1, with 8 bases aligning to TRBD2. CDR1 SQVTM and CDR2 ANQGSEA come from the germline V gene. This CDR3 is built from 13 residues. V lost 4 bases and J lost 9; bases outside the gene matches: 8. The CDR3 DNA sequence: TGCAGCGTTGTCAGAGAGACTAGCGTTGAGCAGTTCTTC. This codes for CSVVRETSVEQFF.

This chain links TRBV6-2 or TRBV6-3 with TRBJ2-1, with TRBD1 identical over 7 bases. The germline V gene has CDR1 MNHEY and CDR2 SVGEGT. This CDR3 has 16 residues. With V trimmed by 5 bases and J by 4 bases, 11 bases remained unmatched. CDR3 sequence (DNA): TGTGCCAGCAGTGGAACCCCTTGGGACAGTTACAATGAGCAGTTCTTC. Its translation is CASSGTPWDSYNEQFF.

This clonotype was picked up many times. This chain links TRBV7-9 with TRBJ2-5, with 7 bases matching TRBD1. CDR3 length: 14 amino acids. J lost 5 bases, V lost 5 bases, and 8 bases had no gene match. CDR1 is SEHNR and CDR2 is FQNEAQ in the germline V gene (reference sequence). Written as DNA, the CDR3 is TGTGCCAGCAGCGCGACAGGGTTCGGTGAGACCCAGTACTTC. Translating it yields CASSATGFGETQYF.

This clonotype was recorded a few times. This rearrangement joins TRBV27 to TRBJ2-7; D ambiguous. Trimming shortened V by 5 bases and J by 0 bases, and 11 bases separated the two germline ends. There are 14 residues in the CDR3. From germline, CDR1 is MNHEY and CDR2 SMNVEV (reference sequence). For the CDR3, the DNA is TGTGCCAGCAGTCATAAGGGATACTCCTACGAGCAGTACTTC. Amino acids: CASSHKGYSYEQYF.

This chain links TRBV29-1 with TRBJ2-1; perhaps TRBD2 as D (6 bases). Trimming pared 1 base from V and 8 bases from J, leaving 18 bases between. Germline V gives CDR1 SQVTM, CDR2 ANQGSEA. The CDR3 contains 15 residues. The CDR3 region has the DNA TGCAGCGTTGAAGCTCCGGAGGGCCGTATGGATGAGCAGTTCTTC. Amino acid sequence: CSVEAPEGRMDEQFF.

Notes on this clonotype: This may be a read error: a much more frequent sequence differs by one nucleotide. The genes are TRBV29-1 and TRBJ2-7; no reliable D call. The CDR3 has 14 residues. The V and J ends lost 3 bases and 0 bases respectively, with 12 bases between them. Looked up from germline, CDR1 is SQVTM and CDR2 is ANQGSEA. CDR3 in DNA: TGCAGCGTTGATTCCCAGAAGAGCTCCTACGAGCAGTACTTC. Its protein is CSVDSQKSSYEQYF.

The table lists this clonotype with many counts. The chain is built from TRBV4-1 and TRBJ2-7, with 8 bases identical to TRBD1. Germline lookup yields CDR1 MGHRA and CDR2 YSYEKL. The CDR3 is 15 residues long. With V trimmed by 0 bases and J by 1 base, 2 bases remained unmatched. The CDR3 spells CASSQDWTGSYEQYF. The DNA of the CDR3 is TGCGCCAGCAGCCAAGACTGGACAGGGTCCTACGAGCAGTACTTC.